This T cell receptor (beta chain) was profiled in a study of cytomegalovirus exposure and HLA in healthy donors. This CDR3 region has 13 residues. The J segment lost 12 bases and the V segment lost 7 bases, leaving 13 bases of the junction unmatched. The V gene's germline CDR1 is SNHLY and CDR2 FYNNEI. The PCR employed 60 Vbeta primers together with 13 Jbeta primers. Here immunoSEQ multiplex PCR was the method, and the copy in TCRdb shows in-frame clones only, minus some. The table includes more than 150,000 clones, roughly 84% detected once. Study-level findings and limits: Follow-up analysis later connected one missense variant in DCLRE1C with trimming of TCR beta V- and J-genes.

With respect to this clone: Its specificity is not known.

This rearrangement joins TRBV2 to TRBJ2-7, with TRBD1 identical over 9 bases. This clonotype was obtained from a boy aged 2 to 9 in good health and CMV-seronegative. Sequenced material: PBMCs. CDR3 sequence (DNA): TGTGCCAGCATCGTAATGACAGGGGGGAACCCGTACTTC. It codes for CASIVMTGGNPYF.